This T cell receptor beta chain came from a study of cytomegalovirus exposure and HLA in healthy donors. Study outcomes and limitations: In a later analysis, TCR beta V- and J-gene trimming showed a link to a missense DCLRE1C variant. In a later analysis, the majority of CMV-associated beta chains seemingly showed HLA restriction. Some highly shared sequence variants likely arose as a pipeline artifact.

The PCR used 60 Vbeta and 13 Jbeta primers. Generated by immunoSEQ multiplex PCR, the TCRdb table keeps only in-frame clones and is missing some. The sample contains about 90,000 clones, more than 60% of which appear only once. Germline V gene data show CDR1 as SQVTM and CDR2 as ANQGSEA. Trimming stripped 4 bases from V and 4 bases from J, with 10 bases between. This CDR3 contains 12 residues. This clone was seen more than once but under ten times. Its cognate antigen is unknown. The sequencing input was PBMCs. This sequence originates from a man younger than 40 in good health and CMV-seronegative. This chain uses TRBV29-1 with TRBJ1-1, with D unclear. The CDR3 spells CSVGGRGTEAFF. CDR3 DNA sequence: TGCAGCGTTGGCGGACGGGGCACTGAAGCTTTCTTT.